What follows describes a single T cell receptor beta chain. The method was immunoSEQ multiplex PCR; TCRdb's version includes in-frame clones alone and lacks a portion of them. Of roughly 45,000 clones in the sample, 95% were seen once. This CDR3 region has 17 residues. Germline CDR1 reads SGHAT; CDR2 reads FQNNGV. V shed 7 bases and J shed 4 bases, with 22 bases lying between them. This sample is drawn from a study of T cell changes during pregnancy in multiple sclerosis. The sequences come from CD8+ T cells from peripheral blood mononuclear cells, collected in the first trimester of pregnancy. The chain links TRBV11-2 to TRBJ2-2; TRBD1 is a possible D gene (5 bases). The sequence derives from a female donor with multiple sclerosis, enrolled in a pregnancy study. CDR3 bases: TGTGCCAGCACCGTTACCCCCGGGCTGCAGGGCACCGGGGAGCTGTTTTTT. Translation gives CASTVTPGLQGTGELFF.